Listed below are T cell receptor beta chains from one sample, sequenced in a study of shared clonotypes between healthy human individuals. Sequencing used immunoSEQ multiplex PCR; TCRdb keeps in-frame clones, though not all of them. The profile shows more than 2 million clones, approximately 94% of them singletons. Sequenced: naive CD4+ T cells sorted from blood. The receptors stem from a man aged 18 to 29 in good health. The CDR3 runs from the conserved cysteine through the conserved F or W. A D gene is named only where the DNA matches it firmly. Clone size is stated in some rows and not others, as once, few, many or a class when expanded.

clone size	V gene	D gene	J gene	CDR3 DNA	CDR3 protein
-	TRBV7-9	TRBD1	TRBJ1-6	TGTGCCAGCAGCGCCCGACAGGGAGAAAATTCACCCCTCCACTTT	CASSARQGENSPLHF
-	TRBV30	-	TRBJ2-1	TGTGCCTGGAGTCAACAGGGAAATGAGCAGTTCTTC	CAWSQQGNEQFF
-	TRBV6-6	TRBD1	TRBJ1-2	TGTGCCAGCAGTCACTTCGACAGGGGCACATATGGCTACACCTTC	CASSHFDRGTYGYTF
-	TRBV2	-	TRBJ2-7	TGTGCCAGCAGTAATACTAGGGGACCCTACGAGCAGTACTTC	CASSNTRGPYEQYF
-	TRBV28	-	TRBJ1-5	TGTGCCAGCAGTTTGAGGGCAGATAGCAATCAGCCCCAGCATTTT	CASSLRADSNQPQHF
-	TRBV9	-	TRBJ2-2	TGTGCCAGCAGCGTAAAACCTTTTAGCACCGGGGAGCTGTTTTTT	CASSVKPFSTGELFF
-	TRBV13	-	TRBJ2-1	TGTGCCAGCAGCTTAACGGGGGCTCGCTCCTACAATGAGCAGTTCTTC	CASSLTGARSYNEQFF
-	TRBV11-2	-	TRBJ2-5	TGTGCCAGCAGCTTGGCAGTTACCGGGGGTCAAGAGACCCAGTACTTC	CASSLAVTGGQETQYF
-	TRBV6-5	TRBD2	TRBJ2-7	TGTGCCAGCAGTCGGGAGGGGTCCCACGAGCAGTACTTC	CASSREGSHEQYF
-	TRBV2	TRBD1	TRBJ1-2	TGTGCCAGCACCTTAGGGACAGGGATCAACTATGGCTACACCTTC	CASTLGTGINYGYTF
-	TRBV10-3	-	TRBJ1-2	TGTGCCATCAGTGAGGAGGGAGGGGTTTATGGCTACACCTTC	CAISEEGGVYGYTF
-	TRBV6-1	TRBD2	TRBJ2-3	TGTGCCAGCAGTGGGGGACTAGCGGGAGGGGTTCGGCCCACAGATACGCAGTATTTT	CASSGGLAGGVRPTDTQYF
-	TRBV9	TRBD2	TRBJ2-3	TGTGCCAGCAGCGTAGGGCTAGCGGGTTATAAGGATACGCAGTATTTT	CASSVGLAGYKDTQYF
once	TRBV30	TRBD1	TRBJ2-7	TGTGCCTGGACCCTCGGGGACAGGGGAGGGTTC	CAWTLGDRGGF
-	TRBV2	-	TRBJ2-3	TGTGCCAGCAGAGCCCGCCGACTAGACAGCACAGATACGCAGTATTTT	CASRARRLDSTDTQYF
-	TRBV5-6	-	TRBJ2-3	TGTGCCAGCAGCTTGGGACCGGGAGTGGGGACAGATACGCAGTATTTT	CASSLGPGVGTDTQYF
-	TRBV9	-	TRBJ2-2	TGTGCCAGCAGCGTAGCCCCGAACACCGGGGAGCTGTTTTTT	CASSVAPNTGELFF
-	TRBV30	-	TRBJ1-6	TGTGCCTGGGGCCAGGGTATGGACTCACCCCTCCACTTT	CAWGQGMDSPLHF
-	TRBV6-1	-	TRBJ2-1	TGTGCCAGCAGACGGGAGAATGAGCAGTTCTTC	CASRRENEQFF
-	TRBV2	-	TRBJ1-2	TGTGCCAGCACTCCCGCAATAGGCTACACCTTC	CASTPAIGYTF
-	TRBV11-3	-	TRBJ1-1	TGTGCCAGCAGCTCTGGCTTAAACACTGAAGCTTTCTTT	CASSSGLNTEAFF
-	TRBV6-4	TRBD1	TRBJ2-3	TGTGCCAGCAGTGAAACGAGACAGGGAACGCAGTATTTT	CASSETRQGTQYF
-	TRBV2	TRBD2	TRBJ2-7	TGTGCCAGCAGTGAAGTGGGAGGGTGGGAGCAGTACTTC	CASSEVGGWEQYF
-	TRBV5-4	-	TRBJ1-6	TGTGCCAGCAGCTCTGGGACCGGTCGTAATTCACCCCTCCACTTT	CASSSGTGRNSPLHF
-	TRBV7-3	TRBD1	TRBJ2-3	TGTGCCAGCAGCTCCGGACAGGAGAGGGGAGATACGCAGTATTTT	CASSSGQERGDTQYF
once	TRBV11-2	TRBD2	TRBJ2-3	TGTGCCAGCAGCTTAGAGGGGGGACTAGCCGCCCCGCCTCCTTTGGATACGCAGTATTTT	CASSLEGGLAAPPPLDTQYF
-	TRBV28	TRBD1	TRBJ1-5	TGTGCCAGCAGTAGCAGGACAGGGCATCAGCCCCAGCATTTT	CASSSRTGHQPQHF
-	TRBV2	-	TRBJ2-7	TGTGCCAGCCGATCTTCCACTACCAACTCCTACGAGCAGTACTTC	CASRSSTTNSYEQYF
-	TRBV18	TRBD1	TRBJ1-6	TGTGCCAGCTCGGGACAGGATAATTCACCCCTCCACTTT	CASSGQDNSPLHF
-	TRBV19	-	TRBJ1-2	TGTGCCAGTAACTCCGGAGGGTCCGGCTATGGCTACACCTTC	CASNSGGSGYGYTF
-	TRBV7-2	-	TRBJ2-5	TGTGCCAGCAGCCCGAGACATCAAGAGACCCAGTACTTC	CASSPRHQETQYF
-	TRBV19	-	TRBJ1-1	TGTGCCAGTAGGGAGCCAGGGGAGCCTCAAGCTTTCTTT	CASREPGEPQAFF
-	TRBV6-1	-	TRBJ1-4	TGTGCCAGCAGTGAAAAGTACAGGGCAGAAGAAAAACTGTTTTTT	CASSEKYRAEEKLFF
-	TRBV7-3	-	TRBJ2-5	TGTGCCAGCAGCGCCGGAGGGGCCCAAGAGACCCAGTACTTC	CASSAGGAQETQYF
-	TRBV4-3	-	TRBJ2-1	TGCGCCAGCAGCCAAGAGGTACAGGGCTACAATGAGCAGTTCTTC	CASSQEVQGYNEQFF
-	TRBV23-1	-	TRBJ1-5	TGCGCCAGCAGTCAATCGAAGATAGTGCATAGTGGGCCCCAGCATTTT	CASSQSKIVHSGPQHF
-	TRBV9	TRBD2	TRBJ2-3	TGTGCCAGCAGCGTTGGACTAGCGGGAGGGTTTATCCCAGATACGCAGTATTTT	CASSVGLAGGFIPDTQYF
-	TRBV12-5	-	TRBJ2-5	TGTGCTAGTGGTTTCGACGTTAGTGGGACCCAGTACTTC	CASGFDVSGTQYF
few	TRBV2	TRBD1	TRBJ1-6	TGTGCCAGCAATTCCGGGACAGGTTCACCCCTCCACTTT	CASNSGTGSPLHF
-	TRBV5-1	-	TRBJ1-1	TGCGCCAGCCGCCCAGCGGGGACCACTGAAGCTTTCTTT	CASRPAGTTEAFF
-	TRBV2	-	TRBJ2-3	TGTGCCAGCAGTCCCCGGGACCAGGGTACGCAGTATTTT	CASSPRDQGTQYF
-	TRBV10-3	TRBD2	TRBJ2-3	TGTGCCATCAGTGAGGGTAGCGGGACAGATACGCAGTATTTT	CAISEGSGTDTQYF
-	TRBV6-5	TRBD2	TRBJ2-7	TGTGCCAGCCGAGGGACTAGCTCCACCTACGAGCAGTACTTC	CASRGTSSTYEQYF
-	TRBV29-1	TRBD2	TRBJ2-1	TGCAGCGTTGATGGGGGCCTGACTAGCGGGACTTTGTATGAGCAGTTCTTC	CSVDGGLTSGTLYEQFF
-	TRBV7-9	-	TRBJ1-6	TGTGCCAGCAGCTTCTCGGTTCTGGGGGTTGCCTATAATTCACCCCTCCACTTT	CASSFSVLGVAYNSPLHF
-	TRBV18	-	TRBJ1-4	TGTGCCAGCTCACCGCAAGAAGAAAAACTGTTTTTT	CASSPQEEKLFF
-	TRBV6-1	TRBD1	TRBJ2-7	TGTGCCAGCAGTGAAGGGACAGGGGGATACGAGCAGTACTTC	CASSEGTGGYEQYF
-	TRBV4-3	-	TRBJ1-2	TGCGCCAGCAGCCAAGAGGGCAGCATCAACTATGGCTACACCTTC	CASSQEGSINYGYTF
-	TRBV19	TRBD1	TRBJ1-5	TGTGCCAGTAAAGAGACAGGGGGTAGCAATCAGCCCCAGCATTTT	CASKETGGSNQPQHF